One T cell receptor (beta chain) is described in this entry. Antigen: not known. The TRBV12-4/TRBJ1-2 clonotypes were amplified using barcode primers with ligated adaptors. TCRdb itself ran the multiplex PCR reads through MiXCR, one entry per CDR3 protein. The data show 250 to 350 distinct CDR3 sequences, roughly 16% seen once. The CDR3 runs to 13 residues. The V gene end was trimmed by 6 bases and the J gene end by 3 bases; junction bases not matched to a gene: 4. General observations from the study: Tumor memory CD4+ T cell TCR gene usage clustered with blood and lymph node memory CD4+ cells and lymph node naive CD4+ cells. Tumor Treg TCRs overlapped most with tumor naive CD4+ cells. Under 2.1% of tumor Treg sequences matched blood Tregs or memory cells.

Treg sorting used a CD4+CD25+CD127-/low gate. V gene TRBV12-3 or TRBV12-4 combines with J gene TRBJ1-2, with 7 bases that match TRBD1. This sequence originates from a female donor with breast cancer. Source material: tumor-infiltrating Tregs sorted from the breast tumor. CDR3 nucleotide sequence: TGTGCCAGCAGACTAGGACAGGACTATGGCTACACCTTC. It codes for CASRLGQDYGYTF.